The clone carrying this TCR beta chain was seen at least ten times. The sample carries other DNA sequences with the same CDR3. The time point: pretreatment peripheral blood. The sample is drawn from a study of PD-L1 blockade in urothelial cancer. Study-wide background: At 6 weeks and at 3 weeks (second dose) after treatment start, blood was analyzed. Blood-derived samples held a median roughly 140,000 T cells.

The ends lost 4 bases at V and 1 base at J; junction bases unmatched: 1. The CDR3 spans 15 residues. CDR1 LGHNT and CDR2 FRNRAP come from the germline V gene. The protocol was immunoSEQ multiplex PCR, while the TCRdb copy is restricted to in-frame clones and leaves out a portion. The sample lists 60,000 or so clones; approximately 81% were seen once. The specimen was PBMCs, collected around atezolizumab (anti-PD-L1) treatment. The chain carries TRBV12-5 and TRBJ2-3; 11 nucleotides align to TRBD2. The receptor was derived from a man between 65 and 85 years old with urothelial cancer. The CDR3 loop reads CASGSGLAGTDTQYF. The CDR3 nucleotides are TGTGCTAGTGGTTCGGGACTAGCGGGCACAGATACGCAGTATTTT.